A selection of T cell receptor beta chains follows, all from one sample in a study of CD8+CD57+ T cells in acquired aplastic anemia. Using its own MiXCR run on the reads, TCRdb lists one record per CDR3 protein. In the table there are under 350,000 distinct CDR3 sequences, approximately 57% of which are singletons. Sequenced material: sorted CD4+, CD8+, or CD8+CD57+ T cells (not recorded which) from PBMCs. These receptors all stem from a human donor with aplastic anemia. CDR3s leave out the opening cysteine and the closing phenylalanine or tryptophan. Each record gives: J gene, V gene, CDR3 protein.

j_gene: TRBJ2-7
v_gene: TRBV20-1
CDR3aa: SATSGRAEEQY

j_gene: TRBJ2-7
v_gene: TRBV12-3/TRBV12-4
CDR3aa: ASTLGANPYEQY

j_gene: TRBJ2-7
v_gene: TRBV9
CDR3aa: ASSVAEGGYEQY

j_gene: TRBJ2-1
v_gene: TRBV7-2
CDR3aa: ASSLVEGDLLNEQF

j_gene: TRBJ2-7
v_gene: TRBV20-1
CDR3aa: SAREAGGAEQY

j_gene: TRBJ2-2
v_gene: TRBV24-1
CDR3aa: ATARDTGELF

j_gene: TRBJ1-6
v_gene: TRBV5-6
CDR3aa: ASSLGGRGLSSYNSPLH

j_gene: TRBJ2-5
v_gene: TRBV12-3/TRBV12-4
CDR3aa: ASSLSGETQY

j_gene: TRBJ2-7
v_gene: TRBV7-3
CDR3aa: ASSPTDGYEQY

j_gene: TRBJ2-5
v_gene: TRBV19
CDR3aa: ASSRRGGETQY

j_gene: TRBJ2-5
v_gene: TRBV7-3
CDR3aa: ASSLIGGGGQETQY

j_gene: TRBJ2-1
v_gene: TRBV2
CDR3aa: AGTGDRGQF

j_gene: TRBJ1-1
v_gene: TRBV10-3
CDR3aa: AAGGPENTEAF

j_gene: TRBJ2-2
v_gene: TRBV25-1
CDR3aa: ASTSNRGMTGELF

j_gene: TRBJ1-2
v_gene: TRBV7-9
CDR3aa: ASSAEAGNYGYT

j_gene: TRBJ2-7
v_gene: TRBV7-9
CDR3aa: ASSLSAEQY

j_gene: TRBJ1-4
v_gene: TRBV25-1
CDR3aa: ASSRMGTLTGELF

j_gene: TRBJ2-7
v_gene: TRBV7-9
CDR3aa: ASKGVSYEQY

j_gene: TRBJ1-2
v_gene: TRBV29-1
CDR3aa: SVIGADSYGYT

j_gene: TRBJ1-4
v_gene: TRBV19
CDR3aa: ASTPSGTANEKLF

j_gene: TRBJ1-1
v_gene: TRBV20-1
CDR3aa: SARRSGRNTEAF

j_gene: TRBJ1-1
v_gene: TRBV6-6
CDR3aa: ASSRILSRGAEAF

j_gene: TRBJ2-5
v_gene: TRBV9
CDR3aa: ASSPRLAESETQY

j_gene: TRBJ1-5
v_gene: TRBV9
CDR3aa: ASSVATSDRGQPQH

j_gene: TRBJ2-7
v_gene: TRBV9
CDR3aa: ASSPETGYEQY

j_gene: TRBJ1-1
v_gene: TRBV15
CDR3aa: ATSTLGLSAF

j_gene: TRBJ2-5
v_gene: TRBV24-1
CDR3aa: ATSDPRLAGGGEAQY

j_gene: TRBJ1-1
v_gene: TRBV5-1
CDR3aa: ASSRDSSGNTEAF

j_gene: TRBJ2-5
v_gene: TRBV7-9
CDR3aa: ASSTHRSSETQY

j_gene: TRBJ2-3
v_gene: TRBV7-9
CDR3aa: GSSSRGAASNEQY

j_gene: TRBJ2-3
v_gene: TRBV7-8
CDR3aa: ASSLEGDSSTDTQY

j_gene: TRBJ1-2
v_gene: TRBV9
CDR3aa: ASSIRDRVGANYGYT

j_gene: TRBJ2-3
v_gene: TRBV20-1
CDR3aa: SARGGGAGGDTQY

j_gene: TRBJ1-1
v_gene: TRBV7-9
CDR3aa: ASSPDRYTEAF

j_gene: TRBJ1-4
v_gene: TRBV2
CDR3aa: ASSEAPYRESNEKLF

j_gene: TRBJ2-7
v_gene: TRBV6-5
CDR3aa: ASSKAGAHEQY

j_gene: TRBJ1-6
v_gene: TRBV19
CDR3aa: ASSSLVGSPLH

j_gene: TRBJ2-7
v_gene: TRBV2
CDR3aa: ASSASGGAYEQY

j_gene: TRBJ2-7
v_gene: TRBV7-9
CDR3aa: ASSLGRGAFEQY

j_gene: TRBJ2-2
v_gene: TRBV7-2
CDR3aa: ASSLIADTGELF

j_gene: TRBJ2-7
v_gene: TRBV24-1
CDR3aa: ATSVLTGDDSSYEQY

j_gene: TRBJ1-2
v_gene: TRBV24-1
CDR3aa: ATSVPFRVAIFLCANYGYT

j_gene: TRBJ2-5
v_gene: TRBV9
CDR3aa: ASSTGTREGETQY

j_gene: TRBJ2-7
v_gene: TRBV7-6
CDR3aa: ASSFPGQDVYEQY

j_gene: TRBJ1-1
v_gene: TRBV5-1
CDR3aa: ASSPWNGREQYTEAF

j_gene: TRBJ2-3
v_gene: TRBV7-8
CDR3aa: ASGHPPDTQY

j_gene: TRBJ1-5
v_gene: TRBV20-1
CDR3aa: SASAGQFGSNQPQH

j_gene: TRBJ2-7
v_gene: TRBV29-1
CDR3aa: SGAAYEQY